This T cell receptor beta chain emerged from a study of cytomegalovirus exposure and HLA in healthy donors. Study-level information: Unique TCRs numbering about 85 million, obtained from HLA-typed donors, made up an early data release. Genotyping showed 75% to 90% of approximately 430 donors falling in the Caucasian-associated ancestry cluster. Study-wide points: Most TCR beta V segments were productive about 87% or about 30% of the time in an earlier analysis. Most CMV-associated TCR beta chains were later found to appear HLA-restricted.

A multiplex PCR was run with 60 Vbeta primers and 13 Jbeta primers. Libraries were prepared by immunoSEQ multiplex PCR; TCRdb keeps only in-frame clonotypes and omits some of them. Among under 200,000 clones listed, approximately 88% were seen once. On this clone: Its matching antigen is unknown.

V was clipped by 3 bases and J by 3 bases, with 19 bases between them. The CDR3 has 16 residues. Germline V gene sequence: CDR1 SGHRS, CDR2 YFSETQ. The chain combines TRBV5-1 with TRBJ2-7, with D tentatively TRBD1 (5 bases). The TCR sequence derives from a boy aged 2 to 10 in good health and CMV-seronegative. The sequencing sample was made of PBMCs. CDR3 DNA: TGCGCCAGCAGCTCCCCCAGGGCCTCCTTGGGCTACGAGCAGTACTTC. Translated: CASSSPRASLGYEQYF.